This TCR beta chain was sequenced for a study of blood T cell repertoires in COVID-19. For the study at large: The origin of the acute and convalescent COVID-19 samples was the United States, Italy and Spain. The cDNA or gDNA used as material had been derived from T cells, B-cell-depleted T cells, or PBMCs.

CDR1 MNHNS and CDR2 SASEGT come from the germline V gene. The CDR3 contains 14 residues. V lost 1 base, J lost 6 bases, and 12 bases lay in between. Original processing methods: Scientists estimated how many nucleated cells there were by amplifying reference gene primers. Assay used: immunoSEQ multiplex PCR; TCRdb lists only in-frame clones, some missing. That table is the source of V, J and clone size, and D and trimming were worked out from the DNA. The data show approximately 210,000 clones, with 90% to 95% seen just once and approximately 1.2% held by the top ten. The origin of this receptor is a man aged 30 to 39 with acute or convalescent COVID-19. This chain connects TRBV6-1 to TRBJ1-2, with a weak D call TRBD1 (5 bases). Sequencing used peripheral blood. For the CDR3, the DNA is TGTGCCAGCAGTGAAGTAGGGGCAAAGGATGGCTACACCTTC. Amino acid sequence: CASSEVGAKDGYTF.